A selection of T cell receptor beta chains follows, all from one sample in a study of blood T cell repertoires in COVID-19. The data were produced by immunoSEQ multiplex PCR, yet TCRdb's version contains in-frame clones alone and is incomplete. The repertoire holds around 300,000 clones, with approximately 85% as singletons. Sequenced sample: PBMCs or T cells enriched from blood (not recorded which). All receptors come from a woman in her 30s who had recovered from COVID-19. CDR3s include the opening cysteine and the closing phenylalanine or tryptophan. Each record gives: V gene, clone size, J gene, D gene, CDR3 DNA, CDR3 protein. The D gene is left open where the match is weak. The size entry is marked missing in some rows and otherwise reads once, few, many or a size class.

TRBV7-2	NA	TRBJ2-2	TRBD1	TGTGCCAGCAGCCCTATACACAGGGGCACCGGGGAGCTGTTTTTT	CASSPIHRGTGELFF
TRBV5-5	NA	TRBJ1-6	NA	TGTGCCAGCAGCCCCGGGCGGGTGAGGCCCGATTCACCCCTCCACTTT	CASSPGRVRPDSPLHF
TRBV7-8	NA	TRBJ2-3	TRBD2	TGTGCCAGCAGCATGGGACTAGCGGCTAGCACAGATACGCAGTATTTT	CASSMGLAASTDTQYF
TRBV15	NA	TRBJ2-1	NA	TGTGCCACCAGGAGCTCCTACAATGAGCAGTTCTTC	CATRSSYNEQFF
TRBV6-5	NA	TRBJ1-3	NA	TGTGCCAGCAGGCAGGGATCTGGAAACACCATATATTTT	CASRQGSGNTIYF
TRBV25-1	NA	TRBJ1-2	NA	TGTGCCAGCAGTGACGTGGGCCCTGCTAACTATGGCTACACCTTC	CASSDVGPANYGYTF
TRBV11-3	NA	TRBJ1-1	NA	TGTGCCAGCAGCTACGACAAGAACACTGAAGCTTTCTTT	CASSYDKNTEAFF
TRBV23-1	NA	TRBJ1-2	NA	TGCGCCAGCAGTCGAGAAGCAAACTATGGCTACACCTTC	CASSREANYGYTF
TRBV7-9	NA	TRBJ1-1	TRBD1	TGTGCCAGCAGGCCTCAGGGGGCGACGAAGAACACTGAAGCTTTCTTT	CASRPQGATKNTEAFF
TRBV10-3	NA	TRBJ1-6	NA	TGTGCCATCAGTGACCTAGGGGATTCACCCCTCCACTTT	CAISDLGDSPLHF
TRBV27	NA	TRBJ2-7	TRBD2	TGTGCCAGCAGTTTATCGCGACTAGCGCACGAGCAGTACTTC	CASSLSRLAHEQYF
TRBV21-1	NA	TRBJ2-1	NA	TGTGCCAGCAGCCCCCAGGGACTGCGGTGCAATGAGCAGTTCTTC	CASSPQGLRCNEQFF
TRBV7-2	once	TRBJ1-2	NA	TGTGCCAGCAGCCCAAGATCAGGGCCTAACTATGGCTACACCTTC	CASSPRSGPNYGYTF
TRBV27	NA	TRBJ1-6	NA	TGTGCCAGCAGCGGATTGGGGGGAGGAAATTCACCCCTCCACTTT	CASSGLGGGNSPLHF
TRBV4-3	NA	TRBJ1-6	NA	TGCGCCAGCAGCCAAGTTGGGGCCTATTCACCCCTCCACTTT	CASSQVGAYSPLHF
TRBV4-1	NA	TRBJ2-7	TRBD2	TGCGCCAGCAGCCAAGATGTGACTAGCGGGGGGTACGAGCAGTACTTC	CASSQDVTSGGYEQYF
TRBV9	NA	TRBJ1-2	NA	TGTGCCAGCAGCGCATCCATAACAGAGAACTATGGCTACACCTTC	CASSASITENYGYTF
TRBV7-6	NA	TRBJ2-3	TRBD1	TGTGCCAGCAGCGCCTTAACAGGGGGAACTACAGATACGCAGTATTTT	CASSALTGGTTDTQYF
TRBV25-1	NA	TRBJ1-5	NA	TGTGCCAGCAGTGAGACACCCCGCTCTCCCCGGGGAAACCAGCCCCAGCATTTT	CASSETPRSPRGNQPQHF
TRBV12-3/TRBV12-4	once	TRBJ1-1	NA	TGTGCCAGCTCAGGCCCGCAAGCTTTCTTT	CASSGPQAFF
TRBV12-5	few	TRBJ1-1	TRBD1	TGTGCTAGTGCCGGGACAGGGGGCTTGAACACTGAAGCTTTCTTT	CASAGTGGLNTEAFF
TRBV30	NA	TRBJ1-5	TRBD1	TGTGCCTGGAACAGGGGCTTAGGGGATCAGCCCCAGCATTTT	CAWNRGLGDQPQHF
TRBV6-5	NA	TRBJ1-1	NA	TGTGCCAGCAGTTATCGGCAGGGAAGCACTGAAGCTTTCTTT	CASSYRQGSTEAFF